Below, one T cell receptor beta chain is given with its context. Antigen specificity is unknown. This entry belongs to a study of T cells and copy number aberrations in small-cell lung cancer. Repertoires were generated with immunoSEQ multiplex PCR, while TCRdb's copy carries only in-frame clones and drops some. The data contain over a thousand clones, approximately 84% of them singletons. The CDR3 consists of 12 residues. Germline V CDR1 and CDR2: SGHRS, YFSETQ. V was cut by 2 bases and J by 4 bases, with 6 bases left in between. Overall study findings and caveats: Higher copy number aberration burden correlated negatively with tumor T-cell density, richness and clonality. Adjacent lung showed higher T-cell richness and clonality than tumors; density difference nonsignificant.

Donors had limited-stage small-cell lung cancer and underwent surgical resection in Hangzhou, China, between 2008 and 2020. Selected regions were macrodissected and expected to yield at least 150 ng DNA. This chain joins TRBV5-1 and TRBJ1-1, with a weak D call TRBD1 (5 bases). Specimen: tumor tissue. The TCR sequence derives from a man aged 60 to 69 with small cell lung cancer. CDR3 loop: CASSLRGTEAFF. DNA for the CDR3: TGCGCCAGCAGCTTAAGGGGCACTGAAGCTTTCTTT.